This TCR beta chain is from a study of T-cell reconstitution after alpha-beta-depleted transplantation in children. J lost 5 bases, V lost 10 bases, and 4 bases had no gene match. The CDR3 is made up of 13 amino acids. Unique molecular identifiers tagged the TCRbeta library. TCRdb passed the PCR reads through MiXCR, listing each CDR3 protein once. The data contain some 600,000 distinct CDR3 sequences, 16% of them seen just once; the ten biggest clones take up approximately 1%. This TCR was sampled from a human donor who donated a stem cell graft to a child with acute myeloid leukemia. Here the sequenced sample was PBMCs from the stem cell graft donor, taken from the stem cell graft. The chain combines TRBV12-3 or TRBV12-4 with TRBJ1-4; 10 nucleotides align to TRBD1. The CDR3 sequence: CATLGQGNEKLFF. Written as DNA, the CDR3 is TGTGCCACCCTGGGACAGGGGAATGAAAAACTGTTTTTT.